These T cell receptor beta chains were read from a single sample in a study of cytomegalovirus exposure and HLA in healthy donors. The repertoire was sequenced with immunoSEQ multiplex PCR; TCRdb's copy has only in-frame clones and lacks some. The sample consists of roughly 150,000 clones, approximately 80% of them appearing once. The sequencing input was PBMCs. Receptors originate from a woman younger than 35 in good health and CMV-seronegative. Both conserved end residues are trimmed from each CDR3. The D gene is left open where the match is weak. Clone size is given for some rows only: seen once, a few or many times, or a class if the clone is expanded.

D	V	size	J	CDR3
-	TRBV10-3	-	TRBJ1-5	AISDSRGNSNQPQH
-	TRBV11-2	-	TRBJ2-7	ASSFGTYEQY
-	TRBV11-2	-	TRBJ1-1	ASSLDPAGVDEAF
-	TRBV7-9	-	TRBJ1-5	ASSFSTDSYSNQPQH
TRBD1	TRBV18	-	TRBJ1-4	ASSIRTGAGEKLF
-	TRBV6-5	-	TRBJ2-7	ASSYSGTDTYEQY
-	TRBV28	few	TRBJ1-2	ASLSSMGGADGYT
TRBD1	TRBV27	-	TRBJ2-7	ASSLDRGLEQY
-	TRBV29-1	-	TRBJ2-1	SGIEYNEQF
TRBD2	TRBV7-3	-	TRBJ2-1	ASSRSSGTTQNEQF
-	TRBV7-2	-	TRBJ1-2	ASSLGPRDYGYT
TRBD1	TRBV6-5	-	TRBJ2-3	ASRNAGGRTDTQY
-	TRBV7-9	-	TRBJ2-5	ASLGPQGWTQY
TRBD2	TRBV2	once	TRBJ2-5	ASSWISGGRETQY
TRBD1	TRBV5-1	-	TRBJ2-6	ASSPGQAGANVLT
-	TRBV7-8	-	TRBJ1-1	ASSPNRDRYTEAF
-	TRBV9	once	TRBJ1-5	ASSADGQSNQPQH
TRBD1	TRBV4-1	-	TRBJ1-2	ASSSRGIDYGYT
-	TRBV2	-	TRBJ2-5	ASRLLEETQY
-	TRBV6-5	-	TRBJ1-6	ASSSSGAGLAALH
-	TRBV27	-	TRBJ2-1	ASSFTRTAGNEQF
TRBD2	TRBV6-5	-	TRBJ2-1	ASSYLSGRKF
TRBD1	TRBV9	few	TRBJ2-7	ASSVDRGTLEQY
-	TRBV2	-	TRBJ1-2	ASSRPTGSPNYGYT
TRBD2	TRBV18	-	TRBJ2-3	ASSPFPRVGTSGKVRTDTQY
-	TRBV5-1	-	TRBJ2-6	ASSPGQWYSGANVLT
TRBD1	TRBV10-3	-	TRBJ2-3	AISGTGGMGNTDTQY
-	TRBV5-5	few	TRBJ2-5	ASSLIDYIEETQY
TRBD2	TRBV9	-	TRBJ2-1	ASSASLAGESREQF
TRBD1	TRBV13	-	TRBJ2-7	ASSLRRSRGPYEQY
TRBD2	TRBV28	few	TRBJ2-7	ASRLAGGNEQY
-	TRBV19	-	TRBJ1-2	ASSTRTQAYGYT
-	TRBV12-2	-	TRBJ1-5	ASRLGTGSLCNQPQH
-	TRBV5-8	once	TRBJ1-6	ASSLGRGSHNSPLH
-	TRBV6-1	-	TRBJ2-7	ASTGGRTSSYEQY
TRBD2	TRBV5-1	-	TRBJ2-7	ASSLTGEGSYEQY
-	TRBV27	-	TRBJ2-5	ASSLSSGGEKQY
TRBD1	TRBV11-2	few	TRBJ1-1	ASSSRQGANTEAF
-	TRBV9	-	TRBJ2-3	ASSVAPPDTQY
-	TRBV5-1	-	TRBJ2-5	ASSLAIPGRDISN
TRBD2	TRBV9	-	TRBJ2-1	ASSVSGRNTYNEQF
-	TRBV5-1	few	TRBJ2-3	ASIIVQSTDTQY
TRBD2	TRBV27	-	TRBJ2-1	ASKTRRVAGASEQF
-	TRBV5-1	-	TRBJ2-5	ASSPDNRVYQETQY
-	TRBV11-2	-	TRBJ2-5	ASSLGGGGQETQY
TRBD1	TRBV7-8	-	TRBJ1-5	ASSLHGRQGEKPQH
TRBD1	TRBV10-3	few	TRBJ1-1	ANDRGTEAF
-	TRBV18	-	TRBJ2-7	ASSTGPTVGPYEQY
-	TRBV6-1	few	TRBJ2-3	ASSEALGGSTDTQY
-	TRBV14	-	TRBJ1-2	ASSQPGHAYGYT
-	TRBV2	-	TRBJ2-5	ASTVQETQY
-	TRBV6-5	-	TRBJ2-6	ASSSFSGTGANVLT
TRBD2	TRBV2	-	TRBJ2-1	ASRIAGISYNEQF
TRBD1	TRBV5-8	-	TRBJ2-7	ASRGDRRSYEQY